These 10 T cell receptor beta chains were all obtained from the same sample, sequenced in a study of blood T cell repertoires in COVID-19. The data were produced by immunoSEQ multiplex PCR, yet TCRdb's version contains in-frame clones alone and is incomplete. This sample has roughly 250,000 clones; 70% to 90% occur once, and the top ten carry about 3.3%. Sequencing was carried out using PBMCs or T cells enriched from blood (not recorded which). The receptors derive from a woman in her forties with acute COVID-19.

This sequence joins TRBV11-1 and TRBJ2-1, with 13 nucleotides matching TRBD2. There are 15 residues in the CDR3. Germline V gene data show CDR1 as SGHAT and CDR2 as FQDESV (reference sequence). V was pared by 5 bases and J by 7 bases, with 5 bases of the junction left unmatched. The CDR3 protein is CASSPGLAGLNEQFF. The CDR3 bases are TGTGCCAGCAGCCCGGGACTAGCGGGATTGAATGAGCAGTTCTTC.

This chain joins TRBV5-5 and TRBJ2-2, with D hard to call. Per germline, CDR1 SGHKS and CDR2 YYEKEE (reference sequence). The V end was cut by 1 base, the J end by 0 bases, with 4 bases between. This CDR3 spans 14 amino acids. Written as DNA, the CDR3 is TGTGCCAGCAGCTTGTTCTCGAACACCGGGGAGCTGTTTTTT. Its protein product is CASSLFSNTGELFF.

The chain employs TRBV5-1 and TRBJ2-7, with a weak D call TRBD2 (5 bases). The CDR3 sequence is 16 residues long. From germline, CDR1 is SGHRS and CDR2 YFSETQ. Trimming stripped 4 bases from V and 0 bases from J, with 17 bases between. The CDR3 region is CASSHPTGSPSYEQYF. CDR3 sequence (DNA): TGCGCCAGCAGCCATCCCACGGGGTCACCCTCCTACGAGCAGTACTTC.

The V and J genes are TRBV9 and TRBJ2-2; 7 nucleotides line up with TRBD1. Germline-derived CDR1 and CDR2 are SGDLS and YYNGEE. Losses at the gene ends were 1 base for V and 6 bases for J; bases not matched to a gene: 0. The CDR3 has 13 amino acids. CDR3 loop: CASSVTGAGELFF. The CDR3 DNA reads TGTGCCAGCAGCGTAACAGGGGCCGGGGAGCTGTTTTTT.

The CDR3 DNA is TGTGCCAGCAGCAAAAATCTGCCCGTGGGGAGGGCCACAGATACGCAGTATTTT. Its protein product is CASSKNLPVGRATDTQYF. The V and J genes are TRBV21-1 and TRBJ2-3; the DNA was not compared with TRBD2, the D call given in the table. TRBV21-1 is described as a pseudogene. The CDR3 has 18 amino acids.

The rearrangement links TRBV5-1 to TRBJ1-2; 9 nucleotides match TRBD1. Per the germline V gene, CDR1 is SGHRS and CDR2 is YFSETQ. The CDR3 covers 14 residues. Germline trimming cut 0 bases from V and 6 bases from J; bases unmatched to any gene: 3. CDR3 DNA sequence: TGCGCCAGCAGCTTGGGGACAGGGGAGAATGGCTACACCTTC. This codes for CASSLGTGENGYTF.

This clone was seen more than once but under ten times. The V call is TRBV6-1, the J call TRBJ1-2; a possible D gene is TRBD1 (6 bases). V was cut by 1 base and J by 8 bases, with 17 bases left in between. The germline CDR1 and CDR2 sequences are MNHNS and SASEGT. The CDR3 has 15 residues. The CDR3 protein is CASSEGTVSPWGYTF. Written as DNA, the CDR3 is TGTGCCAGCAGTGAAGGGACAGTGTCCCCGTGGGGCTACACCTTC.

The chain is built from TRBV11-2 and TRBJ2-7; 7 nucleotides align to TRBD2. The germline CDR1 and CDR2 sequences are SGHAT and FQNNGV. The CDR3 has 14 residues. The J segment lost 0 bases and the V segment lost 7 bases, leaving 6 bases of the junction unmatched. This CDR3 reads CASTRSGGSYEQYF. The CDR3 DNA sequence: TGTGCCAGCACCCGCTCGGGGGGCTCCTACGAGCAGTACTTC.

The chain uses TRBV7-9 and TRBJ1-2; 9 bases map to TRBD1. Germline V CDR1 and CDR2: SEHNR, FQNEAQ (reference sequence). This CDR3 is built from 15 residues. V was clipped by 3 bases and J by 8 bases; unmatched bases: 10. The CDR3 nucleotides read TGTGCCAGCAGCTTTGGGCGGACAGGGGAGCGGGGCTACACCTTC. It encodes CASSFGRTGERGYTF.

The chain couples TRBV11-2 to TRBJ2-3; tentatively, D is TRBD2 (6 bases). Germline V lookup: CDR1 SGHAT, CDR2 FQNNGV. The CDR3 has 16 residues. Trimming took off 4 bases at V and 4 bases at J, with 18 bases between the two ends. CDR3 DNA sequence: TGTGCCAGCAGCTCCCTGGGGGGAAAGTCTGCAGATACGCAGTATTTT. This encodes CASSSLGGKSADTQYF.